The clone carrying this T cell receptor (beta chain) has only a few counts. The antigen is not known. The data are from a study of T-cell memory formation after mild COVID-19. Study-wide context: Clusters were largely donor specific.

This CDR3 comprises 14 residues. Trimming took off 6 bases at V and 3 bases at J, with 12 bases between the two ends. Employing constant-segment primers, 5'RACE generated TCR alpha and TCR beta cDNA libraries bearing sample barcodes and UMIs. From the 5' RACE reads, TCRdb called clonotypes with MiXCR, one entry per CDR3 protein. The sample yields hundreds of thousands of distinct CDR3 sequences, 15% to 20% seen once. Study outcomes and limitations: Mostly located in CM and EM were contracting CD4+ clones, with contracting CD8+ clones located in EMRA. Contracting clones from day 15 to 85 showed balanced CD4/CD8; later expanders favored CD4+.

This receptor was identified in an adult woman who had mild COVID-19 (a few samples of this study predate the infection). Cell type and time point are not known. The chain is built from TRBV12-3 or TRBV12-4 and TRBJ2-1, with D unclear. Specimen: PBMCs or a T cell subset sorted from them (not recorded which). The CDR3 here is CASSHGVGYNEQFF. The CDR3, as DNA: TGTGCCAGCAGCCATGGGGTGGGCTACAATGAGCAGTTCTTC.